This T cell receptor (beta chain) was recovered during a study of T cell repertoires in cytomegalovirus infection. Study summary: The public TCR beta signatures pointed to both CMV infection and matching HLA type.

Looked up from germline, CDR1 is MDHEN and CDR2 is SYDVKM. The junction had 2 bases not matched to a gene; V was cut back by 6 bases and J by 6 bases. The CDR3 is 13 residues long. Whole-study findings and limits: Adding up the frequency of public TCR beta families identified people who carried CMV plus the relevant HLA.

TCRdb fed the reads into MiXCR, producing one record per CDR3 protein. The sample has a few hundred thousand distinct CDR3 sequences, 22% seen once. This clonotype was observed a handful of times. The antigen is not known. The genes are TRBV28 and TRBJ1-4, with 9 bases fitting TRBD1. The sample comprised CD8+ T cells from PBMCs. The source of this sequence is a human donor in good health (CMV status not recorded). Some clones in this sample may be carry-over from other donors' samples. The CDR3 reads CASSRDRDEKLFF. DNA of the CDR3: TGTGCCAGCAGCCGGGACAGGGATGAAAAACTGTTTTTT. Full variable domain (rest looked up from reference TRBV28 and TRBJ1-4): DVKVTQSSRYLVKRTGEKVFLECVQDMDHENMFWYRQDPGLGLRLIYFSYDVKMKEKGDIPEGYSVSREKKERFSLILESASTNQTSMYLCASSRDRDEKLFFGSGTQLSVL.